A selection of T cell receptor beta chains follows, all from one sample in a study of blood T cell repertoires in COVID-19. Assay: immunoSEQ multiplex PCR; the TCRdb copy retains only in-frame clones and omits some. The sample shows more than 150,000 clones, more than 85% of them seen only once. The sequenced material came from peripheral blood. Receptors were obtained from a man aged 55 to 70 with COVID-19, enrolled during active disease. Both conserved end residues are part of each CDR3. A D gene is named only where the DNA matches it firmly. Not all rows give a size; the values are once, few, many and, for expanded clones, a class.

d_gene	v_gene	j_gene	abundance	CDR3nt	CDR3aa
TRBD2	TRBV9	TRBJ2-1	-	TGTGCCAGCAGCGTAGATAGCGGGAGCTACAATGAGCAGTTCTTC	CASSVDSGSYNEQFF
-	TRBV2	TRBJ1-5	-	TGTGCCAGCAGGGCAGGCAGGGGCTTGAGCAATCAGCCCCAGCATTTT	CASRAGRGLSNQPQHF
TRBD1	TRBV9	TRBJ2-6	-	TGTGCCAGCAGCCGTAGTGGCACAGGGGCATCTGGGGCCAACGTCCTGACTTTC	CASSRSGTGASGANVLTF
TRBD1	TRBV6-6	TRBJ1-5	-	TGTGCCAGCTCGAAGGGGGCAGGATCGGGCAATCAGCCCCAGCATTTT	CASSKGAGSGNQPQHF
TRBD2	TRBV6-5	TRBJ2-2	once	TGTGCCAGCAGTTACGGGAGGGCGAACACCGGGGAGCTGTTTTTT	CASSYGRANTGELFF
TRBD1	TRBV6-2/TRBV6-3	TRBJ2-3	-	TGTGCCAGCAGTTACCCCTATGAGGGACAGGGGATCACAGATACGCAGTATTTT	CASSYPYEGQGITDTQYF
-	TRBV21-1	TRBJ2-7	-	TGTGCCAGCAGCAAATTCGGGGGAGCCACCTCCTACGAGCAGTACTTC	CASSKFGGATSYEQYF
-	TRBV20-1	TRBJ1-1	-	TGCAGTGCTAGTCTCTCACACGACACTGAAGCTTTCTTT	CSASLSHDTEAFF
-	TRBV29-1	TRBJ2-7	-	TGCAGCGTTGAAGATGCCGGCTCCTACGAGCAGTACTTC	CSVEDAGSYEQYF
-	TRBV7-2	TRBJ2-3	-	TGTGCCAGCAGCTTATATTCTACCTTTGCGGATACGCAGTATTTT	CASSLYSTFADTQYF
TRBD1	TRBV5-4	TRBJ1-5	-	TGTGCCAGCAGCTTGTTGGGACAGGGTCCATATAGCAATCAGCCCCAGCATTTT	CASSLLGQGPYSNQPQHF
-	TRBV7-2	TRBJ2-5	-	TGTGCCAGCAGCTTAAGGCTAGGGGGAGAGACCCAGTACTTC	CASSLRLGGETQYF
TRBD1	TRBV29-1	TRBJ2-5	few	TGCAGCGTTGAAGTCTTAGGGACAGGGCTGGAGACCCAGTACTTC	CSVEVLGTGLETQYF
-	TRBV15	TRBJ2-3	-	TGTGCCACCAGCACCAGACAGGACACAGATACGCAGTATTTT	CATSTRQDTDTQYF
TRBD2	TRBV10-3	TRBJ2-3	-	TGTGCCATCAGTGGGACTAGCGGGGGGGTTGTGCAGTATTTT	CAISGTSGGVVQYF
TRBD1	TRBV19	TRBJ1-1	-	TGTGCCAGTAGCCACAGGGGAGCTGAAGCTTTCTTT	CASSHRGAEAFF